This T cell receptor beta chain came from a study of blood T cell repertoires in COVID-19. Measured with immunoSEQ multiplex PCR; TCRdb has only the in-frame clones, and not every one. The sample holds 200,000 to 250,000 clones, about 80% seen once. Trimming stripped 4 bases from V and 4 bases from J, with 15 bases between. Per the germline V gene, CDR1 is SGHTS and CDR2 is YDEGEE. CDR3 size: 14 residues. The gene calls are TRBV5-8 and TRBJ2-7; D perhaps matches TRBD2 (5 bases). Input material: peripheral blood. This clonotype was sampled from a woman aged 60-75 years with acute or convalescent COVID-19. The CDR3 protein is CASSDHLRGYEQYF. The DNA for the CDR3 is TGTGCCAGCAGCGATCACCTCCGGGGTTACGAGCAGTACTTC.